A selection of T cell receptor beta chains follows, all from one sample in a study of PD-L1 blockade in urothelial cancer. The repertoire was sequenced with immunoSEQ multiplex PCR; TCRdb's copy has only in-frame clones and lacks some. The table has 40,000 to 55,000 clones, about 88% seen once. The specimen comprised PBMCs, sampled around atezolizumab (anti-PD-L1) treatment. The receptors were sampled from a donor older than 35 with urothelial cancer. The CDR3 runs from the conserved cysteine through the conserved F or W. The D gene is left open where the match is weak. Size is omitted from some rows. Given values are once, few, many or a class for expanded clones.

v_call: TRBV4-1; j_call: TRBJ2-1; d_call: NA; clone_size: NA; cdr3_nt: TGCGCCAGCAGCCAGCTAGCGTCGAGCTCCTACAATGAGCAGTTCTTC; cdr3_aa: CASSQLASSSYNEQFF
v_call: TRBV30; j_call: TRBJ2-2; d_call: NA; clone_size: NA; cdr3_nt: TGTGCCTGGAGTGTGGGTCTAGCGACGAACGGCGGGGAGCTGTTTTTT; cdr3_aa: CAWSVGLATNGGELFF
v_call: TRBV27; j_call: TRBJ1-5; d_call: NA; clone_size: NA; cdr3_nt: TGTGCCAGCAGTTCCCGACTCGGAAGTCAGCCCCAGCATTTT; cdr3_aa: CASSSRLGSQPQHF
v_call: TRBV5-1; j_call: TRBJ2-5; d_call: NA; clone_size: NA; cdr3_nt: TGCGCCAGCAGCTTGGCGGGGGGACACACAGAGACCCAGTACTTC; cdr3_aa: CASSLAGGHTETQYF
v_call: TRBV11-3; j_call: TRBJ2-7; d_call: TRBD2; clone_size: NA; cdr3_nt: TGTGCCAGCAGCTCGGGGGGGTCCTCCTACGAGCAGTACTTC; cdr3_aa: CASSSGGSSYEQYF
v_call: TRBV18; j_call: TRBJ2-5; d_call: TRBD2; clone_size: NA; cdr3_nt: TGTGCCAGCTCACCCACTAGCGTGGAGACCCAGTACTTC; cdr3_aa: CASSPTSVETQYF
v_call: TRBV7-9; j_call: TRBJ2-1; d_call: NA; clone_size: NA; cdr3_nt: TGTGCCAGCAGCCCTAGGGGGGGCAATGAGCAGTTCTTC; cdr3_aa: CASSPRGGNEQFF
v_call: TRBV27; j_call: TRBJ1-5; d_call: NA; clone_size: NA; cdr3_nt: TGTGCCAGCAGTCCCCAGTGGCCCAGCAATCAGCCCCAGCATTTT; cdr3_aa: CASSPQWPSNQPQHF
v_call: TRBV19; j_call: TRBJ1-5; d_call: NA; clone_size: NA; cdr3_nt: TGTGCCAGTAGTTCAACAGGGATCGTGGGACCCCAGCATTTT; cdr3_aa: CASSSTGIVGPQHF
v_call: TRBV9; j_call: TRBJ1-1; d_call: NA; clone_size: once; cdr3_nt: TGTGCCAGCAGCCGCGGGGGACTGGGGAACACTGAAGCTTTCTTT; cdr3_aa: CASSRGGLGNTEAFF
v_call: TRBV7-9; j_call: TRBJ2-3; d_call: TRBD1; clone_size: NA; cdr3_nt: TGTGCCAGCAGCCGGGGACAGCTCGTAGGAGATACGCAGTATTTT; cdr3_aa: CASSRGQLVGDTQYF